One sample yielded the 16 T cell receptor beta chains listed below, sequenced in a study of regulatory T cells in long-lasting Graves disease. Both iRepertoire HTBI primers and Arm-PCR of CDR3 regions were used to build the TCR beta libraries. TCRdb called the multiplex PCR reads again in MiXCR, with one record for every CDR3 protein. Of under 500,000 distinct CDR3 sequences listed, around 15% were seen once; the top ten hold around 11%. The time point denotes: newly diagnosed GD, antithyroid drugs for less than 3 months. PBMC RNA was the source of the TCR library. The sample also formed part of further work on T cells in Graves' hyperthyroidism and ophthalmopathy.

The specimen was peripheral blood mononuclear cells (PBMCs), collected at new diagnosis, from a patient treated with antithyroid drugs. These receptors came from a woman in her 30s with Graves disease.

The chain joins TRBV20-1 to TRBJ1-6; TRBD1 might be the D (5 bases). Trimming stripped 6 bases from V and 10 bases from J, with 19 bases between. The CDR3 loop spans 14 amino acids. Germline CDR1 DFQATT, CDR2 SNEGSKA (reference sequence). CDR3 nucleotides: TGCAGTGCCCTTCGGGGCCAGGGTGGCTCACCCCTCCACTTT. Residues: CSALRGQGGSPLHF.

The table lists this clonotype with many counts. The chain has TRBV30 and TRBJ2-2; TRBD1 is a possible D gene (6 bases). The CDR3 is 13 amino acids. V was trimmed by 8 bases and J by 0 bases, leaving 10 bases between them. Germline loops: CDR1 GTSNPN, CDR2 SVGIG (reference sequence). The CDR3 protein is CAGGHSNTGELFF. The CDR3 DNA reads TGTGCCGGGGGACATTCGAACACCGGGGAGCTGTTTTTT. Looking up the rest from reference TRBV30 and TRBJ2-2 gives the full variable domain: SQTIHQWPATLVQPVGSPLSLECTVEGTSNPNLYWYRQAAGRGLQLLFYSVGIGQISSEVPQNLSASRPQDRQFILSSKKLLLSDSGFYLCAGGHSNTGELFFGEGSRLTVL.

This clonotype was observed at least ten times. The V call is TRBV20-1, the J call TRBJ1-1, with 7 positions matching TRBD1. Looked up from germline, CDR1 is DFQATT and CDR2 is SNEGSKA (reference sequence). The CDR3 contains 11 residues. The J segment lost 11 bases and the V segment lost 6 bases, leaving 9 bases of the junction unmatched. DNA of the CDR3: TGCAGTGCCGGCGACAGGGCGGGGGCTTTCTTT. As protein: CSAGDRAGAFF.

With regard to this clonotype: This could be a read error, since a much larger clone is one nucleotide away. The chain recombines TRBV28 with TRBJ2-1; TRBD2 might be the D (5 bases). This CDR3 spans 15 amino acids. Germline-derived CDR1 and CDR2 are MDHEN and SYDVKM. This chain's CDR3 is CASSLLEGSFNDQFF. The CDR3 DNA is TGTGCCAGCAGTTTATTAGAGGGTTCGTTTAATGATCAGTTCTTC. Filled out from reference TRBV28 and TRBJ2-1, the complete variable domain reads DVKVTQSSRYLVKRTGEKVFLECVQDMDHENMFWYRQDPGLGLRLIYFSYDVKMKEKGDIPEGYSVSREKKERFSLILESASTNQTSMYLCASSLLEGSFNDQFFGPGTRLTVL.

About this clonotype: This may stem from a read error, because a much larger clone lies one nucleotide away. This chain joins TRBV20-1 and TRBJ2-1; 9 bases fit TRBD2. Germline V gene data show CDR1 as DFQATT and CDR2 as SNEGSKA (reference sequence). The CDR3 totals 15 residues. The CDR3 DNA follows: TGCAGTGCTAGAGAAGCCGGGACTAGCAGAAATGATCAGTTCTTC. It is translated as CSAREAGTSRNDQFF.

The CDR3: CAWLPYGGLSYNEQFF. For the CDR3, the DNA is TGTGCCTGGCTACCCTACGGGGGGCTAAGCTACAATGAGCAGTTCTTC. V gene TRBV30 combines with J gene TRBJ2-1, with D possibly TRBD2 on 7 matching bases. V lost 5 bases to trimming and J lost 3 bases, with 20 bases between them. From germline, CDR1 is GTSNPN and CDR2 SVGIG (reference sequence). This CDR3 contains 16 residues.

Ten or more counts support this clonotype. The CDR3 coding sequence is TGTGCCAGCAGTGAGCAGGGAGGCGATACGCAGTATTTT. It is translated as CASSEQGGDTQYF. The chain links TRBV2 to TRBJ2-3, with TRBD2 as a possible D gene (6 bases). The CDR3 has 13 residues. Germline CDR1 reads SNHLY; CDR2 reads FYNNEI. Deletions cut 3 bases from V and 6 bases from J, with 10 bases between.

In this sample, this clonotype turned up many times. J is TRBJ2-3 and V is TRBV9; D not resolved. The CDR3 extends over 14 amino acids. The V gene lost 0 bases and the J gene lost 6 bases, with 11 bases spanning the gap. Per germline, CDR1 SGDLS and CDR2 YYNGEE. The CDR3 DNA follows: TGTGCCAGCAGCGTAGACATCCTGGAGGATACGCAGTATTTT. This encodes CASSVDILEDTQYF.

There are many counts of this clonotype. J is TRBJ1-1 and V is TRBV18, with 11 bases fitting TRBD1. This CDR3 has 15 residues. V lost 3 bases to trimming and J lost 6 bases; unmatched junction nucleotides: 6. Per the germline V gene, CDR1 is KGHSH and CDR2 is LQKENI. This CDR3 is CASSPGRDRGSEAFF. The CDR3 nucleotides read TGTGCCAGCTCACCGGGACGGGACAGGGGGTCTGAAGCTTTCTTT.

This clonotype was observed at least ten times. The chain has TRBV7-2 and TRBJ2-4; D may be TRBD1 or TRBD2 (5 bases each). The germline V gene encodes CDR1 SGHTA and CDR2 FQGNSA. V dropped 6 bases and J dropped 7 bases, with 7 bases sitting between them. This CDR3 has 11 amino acids. The CDR3 here is CASSEGNIQYF. The CDR3 DNA reads TGTGCCAGCAGTGAGGGGAACATTCAGTACTTC.

The chain uses TRBV20-1 and TRBJ2-1; TRBD1 aligns across 9 bases. With V trimmed by 6 bases and J by 6 bases, 9 bases remained unmatched. CDR3 length: 14 residues. Germline assignment: CDR1 DFQATT and CDR2 SNEGSKA (reference sequence). The CDR3: CSAARDRVLNEQFF. The CDR3 nucleotides are TGCAGTGCGGCCCGGGACAGGGTTCTCAATGAGCAGTTCTTC.

This clonotype was detected ten times or more. The chain carries TRBV27 and TRBJ1-3; 7 bases are shared with TRBD1. The CDR3 has 18 residues. Trimming removed 7 bases from V and 0 bases from J; junction bases left unmatched: 15. CDR1 is MNHEY, CDR2 SMNVEV, per germline (reference sequence). DNA of the CDR3: TGTGCCAGCACCTTACAGGGGATATTGGGTACCTCTGGAAACACCATATATTTT. Protein: CASTLQGILGTSGNTIYF.

Remarks on this clonotype: A much larger clone sits a single nucleotide away, making a read error possible. The chain employs TRBV11-2 and TRBJ2-5, with 9 bases aligning to TRBD1. Germline V gene lookup returns CDR1 SGHAT and CDR2 FQNNGV. This CDR3 comprises 15 residues. The CDR3 spells CASSLGQGPQESQYF. The CDR3 nucleotides are TGTGCCAGCAGCTTGGGACAGGGTCCTCAAGAGAGCCAGTACTTC.

This sequence joins TRBV6-1 and TRBJ2-1; 13 bases agree with TRBD2. CDR3 length: 16 residues. The germline gives CDR1 MNHNS, CDR2 SASEGT. V lost 3 bases and J lost 8; bases outside the gene matches: 7. CDR3 nucleotides: TGTGCCAGCAGTGAGGTGACTAGCGGGAGGTGGTATGAGCAGTTCTTC. Translation gives CASSEVTSGRWYEQFF.

This clonotype was detected ten times or more. This rearrangement joins TRBV28 to TRBJ2-3; possibly TRBD2 for D (7 bases). Per the germline V gene, CDR1 is MDHEN and CDR2 is SYDVKM. Trimming left V 6 bases short and J 4 bases short, with 17 bases between. This CDR3 has 15 amino acids. CDR3 in amino acids: CASSWAGASADTQYF. CDR3 bases: TGTGCCAGCAGCTGGGCGGGGGCTAGCGCAGATACGCAGTATTTT.

This clonotype was observed at least ten times. J is TRBJ2-1 and V is TRBV2, with a tentative D call TRBD2 (7 bases). CDR3 length equals 16 residues. Deletions cut 7 bases from V and 15 bases from J, with 31 bases between. Germline V gives CDR1 SNHLY, CDR2 FYNNEI. The CDR3 loop is CASNPIRGRAPRSAFF. The CDR3 DNA sequence: TGTGCCAGCAACCCCATTAGGGGGAGGGCCCCACGATCTGCGTTCTTC.